These 2 T cell receptor beta chains were sequenced from one sample in a study of radiotherapy plus CTLA-4 blockade in lung cancer. Some clones are missing from TCRdb's copy, which holds only in-frame ones; the method was immunoSEQ multiplex PCR. The data show roughly 76,000 clones, around 74% seen once. This specimen consisted of peripheral blood, obtained from a patient treated with radiotherapy plus ipilimumab. These receptors were taken from a human donor with non-small cell lung cancer whose response to radiotherapy plus ipilimumab could not be evaluated.

The rearrangement links TRBV7-2 to TRBJ2-7; D is undetermined. The CDR3 is 16 amino acids. Trimming pared 5 bases from V and 2 bases from J, leaving 19 bases between. Germline V gene data show CDR1 as SGHTA and CDR2 as FQGNSA. CDR3 region: CASSPAVSRLTYEQYF. DNA for the CDR3: TGTGCCAGCAGCCCCGCTGTGTCACGGTTAACCTACGAGCAGTACTTC.

This chain joins TRBV6-1 and TRBJ2-1, with D tentatively TRBD2 (7 bases). This CDR3 has 14 amino acids. The germline CDR1 and CDR2 sequences are MNHNS and SASEGT. The V and J ends lost 1 base and 16 bases respectively, with 20 bases between them. The chain's CDR3 is CASSEGPAGASGFF. The CDR3 nucleotides are TGTGCCAGCAGTGAAGGCCCGGCGGGGGCGAGTGGATTCTTC.